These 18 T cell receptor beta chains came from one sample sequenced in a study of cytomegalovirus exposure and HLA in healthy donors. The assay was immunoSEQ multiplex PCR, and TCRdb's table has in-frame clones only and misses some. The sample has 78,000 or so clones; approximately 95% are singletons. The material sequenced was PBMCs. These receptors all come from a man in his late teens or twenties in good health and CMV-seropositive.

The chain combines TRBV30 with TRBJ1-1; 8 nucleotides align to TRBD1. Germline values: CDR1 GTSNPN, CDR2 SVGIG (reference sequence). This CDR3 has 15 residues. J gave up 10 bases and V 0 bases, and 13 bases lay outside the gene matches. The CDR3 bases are TGTGCCTGGAGTGTAAAGGCGGGCAGGGGGCTAGGAGCTTTCTTT. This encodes CAWSVKAGRGLGAFF. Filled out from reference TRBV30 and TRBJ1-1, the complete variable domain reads SQTIHQWPATLVQPVGSPLSLECTVEGTSNPNLYWYRQAAGRGLQLLFYSVGIGQISSEVPQNLSASRPQDRQFILSSKKLLLSDSGFYLCAWSVKAGRGLGAFFGQGTRLTVV.

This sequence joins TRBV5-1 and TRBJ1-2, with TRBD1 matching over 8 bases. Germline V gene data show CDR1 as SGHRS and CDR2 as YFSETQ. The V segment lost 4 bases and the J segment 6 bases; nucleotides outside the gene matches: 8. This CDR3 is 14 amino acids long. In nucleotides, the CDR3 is TGCGCCAGCAGCATTGGACAGGGATCCGATGGCTACACCTTC. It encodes CASSIGQGSDGYTF.

DNA for the CDR3: TGTGCCATCATGTCGGCGGGAGCGAGCCACGAGCAGTACTTC. This encodes CAIMSAGASHEQYF. The rearrangement links TRBV10-3 to TRBJ2-7, with 7 bases aligning to TRBD2. The CDR3 consists of 14 residues. V shed 7 bases and J 5 bases; nucleotides not matched to a gene: 11. CDR1 and CDR2 from the germline V gene are ENHRY and SYGVKD.

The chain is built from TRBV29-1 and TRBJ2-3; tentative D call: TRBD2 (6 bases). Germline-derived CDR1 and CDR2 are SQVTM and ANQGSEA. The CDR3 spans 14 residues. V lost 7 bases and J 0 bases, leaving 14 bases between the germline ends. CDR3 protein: CSALRGSSTDTQYF. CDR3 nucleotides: TGCAGCGCCCTTCGGGGGTCTAGCACAGATACGCAGTATTTT.

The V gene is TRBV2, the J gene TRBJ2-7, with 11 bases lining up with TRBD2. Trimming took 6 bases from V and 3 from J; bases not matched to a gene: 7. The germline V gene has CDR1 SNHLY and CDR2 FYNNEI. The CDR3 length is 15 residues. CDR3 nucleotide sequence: TGTGCCAGCAGGGTAGCGGGAGGGCACTTCTACGAGCAGTACTTC. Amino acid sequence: CASRVAGGHFYEQYF.

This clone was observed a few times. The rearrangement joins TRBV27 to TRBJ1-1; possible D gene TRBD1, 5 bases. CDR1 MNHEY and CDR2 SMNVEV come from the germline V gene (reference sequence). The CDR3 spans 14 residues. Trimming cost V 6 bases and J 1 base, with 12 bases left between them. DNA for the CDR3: TGTGCCAGCAGACTTACCGGGGGGAACACTGAAGCTTTCTTT. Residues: CASRLTGGNTEAFF.

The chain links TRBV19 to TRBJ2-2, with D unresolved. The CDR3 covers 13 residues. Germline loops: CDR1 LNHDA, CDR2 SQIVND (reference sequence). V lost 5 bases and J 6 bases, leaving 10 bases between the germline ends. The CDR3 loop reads CASSPSGPGELFF. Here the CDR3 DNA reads TGTGCCAGTAGTCCCAGTGGGCCCGGGGAGCTGTTTTTT.

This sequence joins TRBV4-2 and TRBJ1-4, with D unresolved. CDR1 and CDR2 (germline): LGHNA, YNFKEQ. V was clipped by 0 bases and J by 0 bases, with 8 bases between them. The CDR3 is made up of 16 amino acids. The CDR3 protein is CASSQDLRATNEKLFF. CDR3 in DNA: TGTGCCAGCAGCCAAGATTTACGGGCAACTAATGAAAAACTGTTTTTT.

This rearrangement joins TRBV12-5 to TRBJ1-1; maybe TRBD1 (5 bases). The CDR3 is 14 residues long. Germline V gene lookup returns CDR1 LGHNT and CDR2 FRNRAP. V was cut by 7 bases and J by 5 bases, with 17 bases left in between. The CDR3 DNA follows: TGTGCTAGTGTGCCCGGGGGGGATGGAACTGAAGCTTTCTTT. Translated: CASVPGGDGTEAFF.

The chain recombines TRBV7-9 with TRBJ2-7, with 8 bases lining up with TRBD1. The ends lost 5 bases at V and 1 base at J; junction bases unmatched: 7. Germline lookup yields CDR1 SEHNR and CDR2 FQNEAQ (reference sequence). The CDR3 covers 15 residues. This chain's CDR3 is CASSPGTGRSYEQYF. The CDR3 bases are TGTGCCAGCAGCCCCGGGACAGGTCGGTCCTACGAGCAGTACTTC.

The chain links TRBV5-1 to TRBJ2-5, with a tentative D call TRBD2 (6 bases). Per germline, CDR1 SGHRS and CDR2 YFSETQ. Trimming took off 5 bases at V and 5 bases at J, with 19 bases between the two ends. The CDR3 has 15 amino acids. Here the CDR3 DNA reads TGCGCCAGCAGTCCCCAGCTGAGCGGAGGGGAGACCCAGTACTTC. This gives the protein CASSPQLSGGETQYF.

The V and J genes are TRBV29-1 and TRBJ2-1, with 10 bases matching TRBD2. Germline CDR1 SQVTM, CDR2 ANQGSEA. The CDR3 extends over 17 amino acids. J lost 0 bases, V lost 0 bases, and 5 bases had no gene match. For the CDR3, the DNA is TGCAGCGTTGAAGATTTGGCTAGCGGGAGCTCCTACAATGAGCAGTTCTTC. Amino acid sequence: CSVEDLASGSSYNEQFF.

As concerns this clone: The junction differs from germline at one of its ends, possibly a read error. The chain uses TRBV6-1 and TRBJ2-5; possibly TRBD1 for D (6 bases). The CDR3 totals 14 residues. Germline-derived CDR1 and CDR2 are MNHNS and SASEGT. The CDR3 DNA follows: TGTGCCAGCAGTGATCAGGGACATCAAGGGACCCAGTACTTC. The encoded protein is CASSDQGHQGTQYF.

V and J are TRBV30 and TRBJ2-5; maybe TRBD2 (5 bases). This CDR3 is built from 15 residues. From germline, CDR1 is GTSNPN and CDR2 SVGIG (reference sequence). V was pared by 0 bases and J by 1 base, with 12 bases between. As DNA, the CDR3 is TGTGCCTGGAGTGTACTCGGGGTGGGCCAAGAGACCCAGTACTTC. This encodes CAWSVLGVGQETQYF.

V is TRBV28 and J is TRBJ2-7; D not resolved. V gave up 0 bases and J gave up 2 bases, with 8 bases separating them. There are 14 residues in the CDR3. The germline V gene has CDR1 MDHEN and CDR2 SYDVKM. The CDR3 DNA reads TGTGCCAGCAGTTTATGGCAGAGCGCCTACGAGCAGTACTTC. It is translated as CASSLWQSAYEQYF. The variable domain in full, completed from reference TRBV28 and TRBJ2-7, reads DVKVTQSSRYLVKRTGEKVFLECVQDMDHENMFWYRQDPGLGLRLIYFSYDVKMKEKGDIPEGYSVSREKKERFSLILESASTNQTSMYLCASSLWQSAYEQYFGPGTRLTVT.

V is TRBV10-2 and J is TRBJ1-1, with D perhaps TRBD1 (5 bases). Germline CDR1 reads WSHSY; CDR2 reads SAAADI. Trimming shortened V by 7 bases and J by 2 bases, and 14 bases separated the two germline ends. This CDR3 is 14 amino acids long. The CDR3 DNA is TGCGCCAGCACCCTACCCGACAGTAACACTGAAGCTTTCTTT. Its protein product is CASTLPDSNTEAFF.

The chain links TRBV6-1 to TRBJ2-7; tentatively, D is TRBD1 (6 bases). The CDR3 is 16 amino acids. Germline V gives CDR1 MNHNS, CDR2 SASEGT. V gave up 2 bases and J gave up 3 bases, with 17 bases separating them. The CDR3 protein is CASSEFGDKFYYEQYF. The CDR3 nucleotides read TGTGCCAGCAGTGAATTCGGGGACAAATTCTACTACGAGCAGTACTTC.

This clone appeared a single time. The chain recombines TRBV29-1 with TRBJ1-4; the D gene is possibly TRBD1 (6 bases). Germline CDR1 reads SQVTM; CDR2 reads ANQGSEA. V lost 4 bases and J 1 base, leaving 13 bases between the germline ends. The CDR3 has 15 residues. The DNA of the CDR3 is TGCAGCGTTGGGGACAATACAGGAACTAATGAAAAACTGTTTTTT. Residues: CSVGDNTGTNEKLFF.